This TCR beta chain originates from a study of shared clonotypes between healthy human individuals. An assay was performed, and its level was deep. Sequencing used immunoSEQ multiplex PCR; TCRdb keeps in-frame clones, though not all of them. The sample contains about 2.5 million clones, just under 95% of which appear only once. The study separated CD4+ cells into CD45RA+ naive and CD45RA-negative memory subsets. V shed 7 bases, J shed 6 bases, and the junction held 9 bases outside the gene matches. Germline V gene sequence: CDR1 LNHDA, CDR2 SQIVND (reference sequence). The CDR3 extends over 14 amino acids. General study points: What naive subsets generally showed was a larger estimated richness than memory subsets showed. The diversity represented, both genetic and in exposure history, was limited by few donors.

In the case of this clone: Antigen unknown.

The sequenced material came from naive CD4+ T cells from PBMCs. As for subset: CD45RA+ positively selected. The rearrangement links TRBV19 to TRBJ2-3; TRBD1 agrees at 8 bases. This TCR derives from a man aged 18 to 30 in good health. Some clones in this sample may be carry-over from other donors' samples. In nucleotides, the CDR3 is TGTGCCAGTAATGGGGGACAGGACATCGATACGCAGTATTTT. Translating gives CASNGGQDIDTQYF. Looking up the rest from reference TRBV19 and TRBJ2-3 gives the full variable domain: DGGITQSPKYLFRKEGQNVTLSCEQNLNHDAMYWYRQDPGQGLRLIYYSQIVNDFQKGDIAEGYSVSREKKESFPLTVTSAQKNPTAFYLCASNGGQDIDTQYFGPGTRLTVL.